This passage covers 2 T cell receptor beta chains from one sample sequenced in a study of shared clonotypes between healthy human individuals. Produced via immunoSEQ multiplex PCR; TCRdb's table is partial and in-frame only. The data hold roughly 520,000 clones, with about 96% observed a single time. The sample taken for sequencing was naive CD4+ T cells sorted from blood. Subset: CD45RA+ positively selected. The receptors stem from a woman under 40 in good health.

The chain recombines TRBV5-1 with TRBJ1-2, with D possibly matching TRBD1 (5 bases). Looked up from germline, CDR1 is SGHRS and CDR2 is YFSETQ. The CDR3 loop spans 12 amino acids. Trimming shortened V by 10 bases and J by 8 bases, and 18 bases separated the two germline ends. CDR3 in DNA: TGCGCCGCCCGAGGGCGGGGCGCGGGCTACACCTTC. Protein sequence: CAARGRGAGYTF.

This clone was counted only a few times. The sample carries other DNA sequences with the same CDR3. For the CDR3, the DNA is TGTGCCAGTAGCGGAGGGACTGAAGCTTTCTTT. Its protein product is CASSGGTEAFF. The J gene is TRBJ1-1, the V gene TRBV19; D call uncertain. The ends were cut back, 6 bases at V and 5 bases at J, with 7 bases in the middle. The germline V gene encodes CDR1 LNHDA and CDR2 SQIVND (reference sequence). This CDR3 contains 11 residues.